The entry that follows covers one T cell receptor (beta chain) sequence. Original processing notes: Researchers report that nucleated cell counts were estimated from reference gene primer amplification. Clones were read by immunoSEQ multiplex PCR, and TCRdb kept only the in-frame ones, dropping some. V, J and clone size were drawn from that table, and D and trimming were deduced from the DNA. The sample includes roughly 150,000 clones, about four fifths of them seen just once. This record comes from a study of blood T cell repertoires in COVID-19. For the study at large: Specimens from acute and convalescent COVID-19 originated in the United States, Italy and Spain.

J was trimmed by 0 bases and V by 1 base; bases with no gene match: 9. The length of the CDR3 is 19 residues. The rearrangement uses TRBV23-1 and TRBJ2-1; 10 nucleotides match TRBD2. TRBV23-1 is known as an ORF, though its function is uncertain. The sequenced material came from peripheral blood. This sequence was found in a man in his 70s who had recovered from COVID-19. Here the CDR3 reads CASSQFLAGGLSSYNEQFF. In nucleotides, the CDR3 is TGCGCCAGCAGTCAATTCTTAGCGGGAGGCCTTAGCTCCTACAATGAGCAGTTCTTC.